The 21 T cell receptor beta chains below were found in one sample sequenced in a study of cytomegalovirus exposure and HLA in healthy donors. The PCR employed 60 Vbeta primers together with 13 Jbeta primers. Clones were read by immunoSEQ multiplex PCR, and TCRdb kept only the in-frame ones, dropping some. The sample includes 240,000 or so clones, 75% to 85% of them seen just once. Specimen: PBMCs. The receptors stem from an older woman in good health and CMV-seropositive.

The CDR3 loop is CASSQAGGPGSSYNEQFF. DNA of the CDR3: TGCGCCAGCAGTCAAGCGGGAGGGCCGGGGAGCTCCTACAATGAGCAGTTCTTC. This chain links TRBV5-1 with TRBJ2-1; 10 bases are a match to TRBD2. Germline-derived CDR1 and CDR2 are SGHRS and YFSETQ. The CDR3 is 18 amino acids. V shed 5 bases and J 0 bases; nucleotides not matched to a gene: 11.

The J gene is TRBJ1-3, the V gene TRBV19, with D tentatively TRBD1 (5 bases). This CDR3 spans 13 amino acids. V gave up 5 bases and J gave up 4 bases, with 9 bases separating them. The germline V gene has CDR1 LNHDA and CDR2 SQIVND (reference sequence). CDR3 nucleotide sequence: TGTGCCAGTAGTCCGGACACGGGAAACACCATATATTTT. This encodes CASSPDTGNTIYF.

The V call is TRBV19, the J call TRBJ2-7; D is possibly TRBD1 (6 bases). Germline loops: CDR1 LNHDA, CDR2 SQIVND (reference sequence). V was shortened by 6 bases and J by 4 bases, with 16 bases between the two germline ends. The length of the CDR3 is 14 residues. CDR3: CASSLSPGQYEQYF. In DNA form, the CDR3 reads TGTGCCAGTAGCCTTTCGCCGGGACAATACGAGCAGTACTTC. The full variable domain, rest sourced from reference TRBV19 and TRBJ2-7, is DGGITQSPKYLFRKEGQNVTLSCEQNLNHDAMYWYRQDPGQGLRLIYYSQIVNDFQKGDIAEGYSVSREKKESFPLTVTSAQKNPTAFYLCASSLSPGQYEQYFGPGTRLTVT.

The chain uses TRBV10-3 and TRBJ2-6; 8 nucleotides match TRBD2. The CDR3 length is 15 residues. J gave up 0 bases and V 8 bases, and 3 bases lay outside the gene matches. In germline, CDR1 is ENHRY, CDR2 SYGVKD. CDR3 protein: CAIRSGNSGANVLTF. The CDR3 nucleotides are TGTGCCATCCGTAGCGGGAACTCTGGGGCCAACGTCCTGACTTTC.

The CDR3 DNA follows: TGTGCCAGCTCACCTTCTCGTATAGCGGGAGGGCCGAAGTTCTTC. It is translated as CASSPSRIAGGPKFF. The rearrangement uses TRBV18 and TRBJ2-1; TRBD2 matches 11 bases. The CDR3 is made up of 15 amino acids. The junction had 12 bases not matched to a gene; V was cut back by 3 bases and J by 14 bases. Germline-derived CDR1 and CDR2 are KGHSH and LQKENI. The variable domain in full, with the rest retrieved from reference TRBV18 and TRBJ2-1, is NAGVMQNPRHLVRRRGQEARLRCSPMKGHSHVYWYRQLPEEGLKFMVYLQKENIIDESGMPKERFSAEFPKEGPSILRIQQVVRGDSAAYFCASSPSRIAGGPKFFGPGTRLTVL.

The chain carries TRBV7-9 and TRBJ1-5, with 7 positions matching TRBD1. Germline V CDR1 and CDR2: SEHNR, FQNEAQ (reference sequence). This CDR3 spans 14 amino acids. The V gene end was trimmed by 5 bases and the J gene end by 4 bases; junction bases not matched to a gene: 5. CDR3 DNA: TGTGCCAGCAGCACCGACAGGGCAAATCAGCCCCAGCATTTT. Encoded protein: CASSTDRANQPQHF.

This chain uses TRBV9 with TRBJ2-5; 10 nucleotides line up with TRBD2. Germline assignment: CDR1 SGDLS and CDR2 YYNGEE. This CDR3 comprises 15 residues. Trimming took 2 bases from V and 3 from J; bases not matched to a gene: 4. The CDR3 DNA sequence: TGTGCCAGCAGCGTTTCCCTAGCGGGAGAAGAGACCCAGTACTTC. Residues: CASSVSLAGEETQYF.

The chain employs TRBV5-1 and TRBJ2-3; D is possibly TRBD1 (5 bases). The V gene lost 2 bases and the J gene lost 0 bases, with 10 bases spanning the gap. Germline-derived CDR1 and CDR2 are SGHRS and YFSETQ. The CDR3 runs to 15 residues. The CDR3 reads CASSFGAPSTDTQYF. The CDR3, as DNA: TGCGCCAGCAGCTTTGGGGCCCCAAGCACAGATACGCAGTATTTT.

V usage is TRBV5-1 and J usage is TRBJ2-5; no clear D. V was pared by 6 bases and J by 6 bases, with 18 bases between. Looked up from germline, CDR1 is SGHRS and CDR2 is YFSETQ. The CDR3 is 14 residues long. CDR3 loop: CASTPGPPSQTQYF. CDR3 coding DNA: TGCGCCAGCACACCGGGTCCACCCTCGCAGACCCAGTACTTC.

This clone was counted once. CDR3 in amino acids: CSVGLDSSYEQYF. CDR3 nucleotide sequence: TGCAGCGTTGGCCTCGACAGCTCCTACGAGCAGTACTTC. V gene TRBV29-1 combines with J gene TRBJ2-7, with D possibly being TRBD1 (5 bases). Germline loops: CDR1 SQVTM, CDR2 ANQGSEA. CDR3 length equals 13 residues. V was clipped by 4 bases and J by 0 bases, with 10 bases between them.

In DNA, the CDR3 is TGTGCCAGCAGCTTAGTATCCAGGGGGCTATACAATGAGCAGTTCTTC. Translated: CASSLVSRGLYNEQFF. The chain carries TRBV7-9 and TRBJ2-1; 8 positions match TRBD1. The CDR3 sequence is 16 residues long. Trimming at V came to 1 base and at J to 4 bases, leaving 6 bases not matched to a gene. Germline-derived CDR1 and CDR2 are SEHNR and FQNEAQ (reference sequence).

This chain links TRBV27 with TRBJ2-7, with D perhaps matching TRBD1 (6 bases). Trimming took 11 bases from V and 0 from J, leaving 11 bases between them. This CDR3 is 12 amino acids long. CDR1 and CDR2 (germline): MNHEY, SMNVEV (reference sequence). In DNA form, the CDR3 reads TGTGCCTCGACAGGACTCTCCTACGAGCAGTACTTC. Translation gives CASTGLSYEQYF.

Comment on this clone: Other DNA variants within this sample encode the same CDR3. J is TRBJ1-2 and V is TRBV5-6; 7 bases are a match to TRBD1. This CDR3 is 13 amino acids long. V was pared by 4 bases and J by 4 bases, with 4 bases of the junction left unmatched. Germline CDR1 reads SGHDT; CDR2 reads YYEEEE. For the CDR3, the DNA is TGTGCCAGCAGCGCCGGGACAGCCTATGGCTACACCTTC. It codes for CASSAGTAYGYTF.

This sequence joins TRBV7-9 and TRBJ1-2, with D perhaps matching TRBD1 (5 bases). The germline V gene has CDR1 SEHNR and CDR2 FQNEAQ (reference sequence). The CDR3 contains 13 residues. V lost 4 bases and J 10 bases, leaving 16 bases between the germline ends. The CDR3 here is CASSSLPEDNYTF. The CDR3 region has the DNA TGTGCCAGCAGCTCACTTCCCGAGGACAACTACACCTTC.

This rearrangement joins TRBV28 to TRBJ2-7, with a tentative D call TRBD2 (5 bases). V gave up 5 bases and J gave up 5 bases, with 19 bases separating them. Germline V gene sequence: CDR1 MDHEN, CDR2 SYDVKM. The CDR3 length is 15 residues. CDR3 nucleotides: TGTGCCAGCAGTCGGGCACTCGGACTGAACCACGAGCAGTACTTC. Translating gives CASSRALGLNHEQYF.

The chain uses TRBV19 and TRBJ2-3; 9 positions match TRBD2. CDR3 size: 16 residues. The V gene's germline CDR1 is LNHDA and CDR2 SQIVND (reference sequence). Germline trimming cut 3 bases from V and 8 bases from J; bases unmatched to any gene: 12. CDR3 sequence: CASSMTLYAGGVTQYF. The CDR3 DNA sequence: TGTGCCAGTAGTATGACCCTCTACGCGGGAGGGGTTACGCAGTATTTT.

The rearrangement links TRBV30 to TRBJ1-2, with no clear D. Per germline, CDR1 GTSNPN and CDR2 SVGIG (reference sequence). This CDR3 is built from 14 residues. V was trimmed by 3 bases and J by 4 bases, leaving 15 bases between them. This CDR3 is CAWRLPEGSYGYTF. The CDR3 nucleotides read TGTGCCTGGAGGCTACCGGAGGGAAGCTATGGCTACACCTTC. Drawing the rest from reference TRBV30 and TRBJ1-2, the complete variable domain is SQTIHQWPATLVQPVGSPLSLECTVEGTSNPNLYWYRQAAGRGLQLLFYSVGIGQISSEVPQNLSASRPQDRQFILSSKKLLLSDSGFYLCAWRLPEGSYGYTFGSGTRLTVV.

The chain links TRBV5-4 to TRBJ2-3; D gene ambiguous. V was clipped by 5 bases and J by 3 bases, with 10 bases between them. Germline CDR1 and CDR2: SGHNT and YYREEE (reference sequence). The CDR3 loop spans 13 amino acids. The DNA for the CDR3 is TGTGCCAGCAGACCTAGTGGGACAGATACGCAGTATTTT. This codes for CASRPSGTDTQYF. Drawing the rest from reference TRBV5-4 and TRBJ2-3, the complete variable domain is ETGVTQSPTHLIKTRGQQVTLRCSSQSGHNTVSWYQQALGQGPQFIFQYYREEENGRGNFPPRFSGLQFPNYSSELNVNALELDDSALYLCASRPSGTDTQYFGPGTRLTVL.

A few counts support this clone. The J gene is TRBJ2-7, the V gene TRBV6-1; perhaps TRBD1 as D (6 bases). Germline lookup yields CDR1 MNHNS and CDR2 SASEGT. Trimming cost V 3 bases and J 6 bases, with 15 bases left between them. This CDR3 region has 14 residues. In DNA form, the CDR3 reads TGTGCCAGCAGTGAGGGACACGCGCTTCCCGAGCAGTACTTC. This sequence encodes CASSEGHALPEQYF.

This clone appeared once. The chain joins TRBV7-3 to TRBJ2-1, with 8 bases that match TRBD2. The CDR3 totals 17 residues. Per the germline V gene, CDR1 is SGHTA and CDR2 is FQGTGA. The V gene end was trimmed by 1 base and the J gene end by 3 bases; junction bases not matched to a gene: 8. This chain's CDR3 is CASSLSPLAEFYNEQFF. As DNA, the CDR3 is TGTGCCAGCAGCTTAAGCCCACTAGCGGAGTTCTACAATGAGCAGTTCTTC.

The rearrangement joins TRBV6-6 to TRBJ1-2; 7 bases match TRBD1. The junction had 11 bases not matched to a gene; V was cut back by 4 bases and J by 6 bases. The germline V gene has CDR1 MNHNY and CDR2 SVGAGI (reference sequence). This CDR3 has 15 residues. The CDR3 DNA sequence: TGTGCCAGCAGTTCTAACCTAGACAGGGATGATGGCTACACCTTC. Translated: CASSSNLDRDDGYTF.